This T cell receptor beta chain came from a study of cytomegalovirus exposure and HLA in healthy donors. Germline CDR1 and CDR2: SGHTA and FQGTGA. CDR3 size: 12 residues. V shed 2 bases, J shed 10 bases, and the junction held 2 bases outside the gene matches. Study-wide findings and caveats: CMV antigen specificity of a few CMV-associated chains was confirmed in vitro.

Concerning this clone itself: Its specificity is not known.

The primer mix had 60 Vbeta and 13 Jbeta primers. Assay used: immunoSEQ multiplex PCR; TCRdb lists only in-frame clones, some missing. The sample yields some 120,000 clones, about 80% seen once. The rearrangement links TRBV7-3 to TRBJ1-2, with TRBD1 matching 9 bases. The receptor comes from a man aged 25-45 years in good health and CMV-seropositive. The specimen sequenced was PBMCs. The CDR3 DNA sequence: TGTGCCAGCAGCTTAGGGACAGGGCACTACACCTTC. This translates into CASSLGTGHYTF.